This T cell receptor (beta chain) was captured by sequencing in a study of blood T cell repertoires in COVID-19 (TCRdb year 2020). Looking at the study overall: Collaborator samples came from the United States, Italy and Spain and covered acute and convalescent phases of COVID-19. HLA class I and class II types, where available, came from metadata supplied by the sample provider rather than from assay-based typing. The sample metadata nearly always contained a de-identified subject ID, COVID-19 status, age in years and sex. Deeply sampled blood TCRbeta repertoires from subjects exposed to, actively infected with, or recovered from COVID-19 were included in the dataset. The samples were drawn from the first 160 participants of the ongoing ImmuneRACE study and from 1,254 subjects provided by 6 global collaborators. A freely available public database, intended as a resource for researchers studying the immune response to SARS-CoV-2, is where the repertoires were released. The material from the prospective study consisted of cDNA or gDNA derived from T cells, B-cell-depleted T cells, or PBMCs.

The germline V gene yields SGHRS for CDR1 and YFSETQ for CDR2. The CDR3 measures 15 amino acids from cysteine to phenylalanine. Left in the record is the CDR3 DNA by itself, 45 bases read in frame from the first base. The trim is 1 base for V and 4 bases for J, with a gap of 15 bases between the germline ends. Participants in the prospective study were enrolled through a virtual design, were aged about 18 to 90 years, and lived in approximately 25 United States geographic areas. In the prospective study, cohorts were assigned on the basis of participant-reported clinical history obtained from a screening survey and a study questionnaire. In the prospective study, whole blood, serum and a nasopharyngeal or oropharyngeal swab were collected from each participant by mobile phlebotomists. Over a roughly 2-month period, participants in the prospective study had the option of providing additional blood draws and questionnaires. Before DNA extraction, prospective study blood samples were shipped either frozen or at room temperature.

A remark on this clone: Which antigen it targets is not known. No base qualities exist here, and no much larger clone lies one base off it.

General study outcomes and caveats: The quantity of clinical and demographic metadata differed by source and by participant and was supplied without curation.

TCRbeta CDR3 regions were amplified from genomic DNA using the immunoSEQ Assay, a bias-controlled multiplex PCR. In the original analysis: Within the assay, amplification of reference gene primers was used to estimate how many nucleated cells each sample contained. Sequence reads were collapsed and filtered to measure the absolute abundance of every unique TCRbeta CDR3 rearrangement. For each sample, productive Simpson clonality was calculated by taking the square root of Simpson's diversity index across productive rearrangements. TCRdb retrieved this table from immuneACCESS and kept in-frame rearrangements only. Not all clones are present; in checked studies, unresolved V genes account for under half, and no reason is known for the remainder. That table supplies the V and J calls and clone size; D and trimming were determined from the DNA. In this sample the table shows some 200,000 clones, just over 85% of which occur a single time. The biggest ten clones account for about 4% of the sample.

This clonotype was sampled from a woman in her thirties or forties with acute COVID-19. The sequenced sample was PBMCs or T cells enriched from blood (not recorded which). The chain uses TRBV5-1 and TRBJ2-7; no D gene is confidently identified. The CDR3 here reads CASSLFGFKSYEQYF. The DNA sequence is given as TGCGCCAGCAGCTTGTTCGGGTTTAAGTCGTACGAGCAGTACTTC. The reference TRBV5-1 and TRBJ2-7 proteins fill in what lies around the CDR3, so the full variable domain reads KAGVTQTPRYLIKTRGQQVTLSCSPISGHRSVSWYQQTPGQGLQFLFEYFSETQRNKGNFPGRFSGRQFSNSRSEMNVSTLELGDSALYLCASSLFGFKSYEQYFGPGTRLTVT.